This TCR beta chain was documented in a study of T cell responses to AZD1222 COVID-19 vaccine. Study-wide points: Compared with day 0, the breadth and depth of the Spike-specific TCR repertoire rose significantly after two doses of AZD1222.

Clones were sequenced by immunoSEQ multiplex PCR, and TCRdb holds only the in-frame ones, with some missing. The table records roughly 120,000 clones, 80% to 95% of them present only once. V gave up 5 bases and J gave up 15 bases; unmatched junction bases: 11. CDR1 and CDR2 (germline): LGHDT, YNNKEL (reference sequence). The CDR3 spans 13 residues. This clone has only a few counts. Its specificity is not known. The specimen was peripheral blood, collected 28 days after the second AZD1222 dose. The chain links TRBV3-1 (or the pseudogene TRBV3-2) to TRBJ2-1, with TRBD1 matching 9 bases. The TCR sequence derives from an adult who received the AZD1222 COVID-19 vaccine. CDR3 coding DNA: TGTGCCAGCAGCGACAGCGGGACAGGGTTTACGTTCTTC. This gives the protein CASSDSGTGFTFF.